This T cell receptor beta chain was sequenced during a study of T cell responses to AZD1222 COVID-19 vaccine. The study, taken as a whole, reports: Donors were chiefly white British, with a greater number of females, and clonal diversity was perhaps underestimated. Spike-spanning, vaccine-associated CD4 TCRs were dominant at 160-218 and 743-854. It was only a handful of AZD1222 recipients who were seropositive at baseline.

This CDR3 comprises 15 residues. J lost 7 bases, V lost 6 bases, and 14 bases had no gene match. Germline V lookup: CDR1 SGHNT, CDR2 YENEEA. This clone was found many times. Its specificity is not known. Generated by immunoSEQ multiplex PCR, the TCRdb table keeps only in-frame clones and is missing some. The sample yields tens of thousands of clones, approximately 80% seen once. The specimen comprised peripheral blood, sampled on day 0 of AZD1222 vaccination. The receptor comes from an adult in good health. The gene calls are TRBV11-3 and TRBJ1-1, with 7 bases lining up with TRBD1. The CDR3 is CASRQTLQGFGEAFF. CDR3 nucleotides: TGTGCCAGCAGACAAACCCTACAGGGGTTCGGTGAAGCTTTCTTT.